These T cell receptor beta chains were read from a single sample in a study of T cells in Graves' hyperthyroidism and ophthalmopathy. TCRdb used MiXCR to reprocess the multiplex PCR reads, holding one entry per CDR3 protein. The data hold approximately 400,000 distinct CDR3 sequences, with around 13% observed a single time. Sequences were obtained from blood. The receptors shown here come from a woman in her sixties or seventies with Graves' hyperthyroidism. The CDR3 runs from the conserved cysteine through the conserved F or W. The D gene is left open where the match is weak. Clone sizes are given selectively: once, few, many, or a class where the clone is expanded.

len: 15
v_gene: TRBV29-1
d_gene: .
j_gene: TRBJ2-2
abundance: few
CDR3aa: CSAHAGNPNTGELFF
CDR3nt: TGCAGCGCCCATGCAGGCAACCCGAACACCGGGGAGCTGTTTTTT

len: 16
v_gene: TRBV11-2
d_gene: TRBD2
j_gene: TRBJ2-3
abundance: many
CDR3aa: CASSARGSGSPDTQYF
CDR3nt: TGTGCCAGCAGCGCGCGGGGTAGCGGGAGCCCAGATACGCAGTATTTT

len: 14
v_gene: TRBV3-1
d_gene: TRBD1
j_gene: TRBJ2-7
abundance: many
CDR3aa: CASSYGTGLYEQYF
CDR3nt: TGTGCCAGCAGCTACGGGACAGGGCTCTACGAGCAGTACTTC

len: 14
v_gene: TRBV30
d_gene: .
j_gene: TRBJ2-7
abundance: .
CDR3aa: CAWAIPGYSYEQYF
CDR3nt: TGTGCCTGGGCGATACCGGGATACTCCTACGAGCAGTACTTC

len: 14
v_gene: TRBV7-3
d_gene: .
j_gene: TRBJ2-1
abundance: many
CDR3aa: CASSLLGEDNEQFF
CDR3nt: TGTGCCAGCAGCTTATTGGGGGAGGACAATGAGCAGTTCTTC

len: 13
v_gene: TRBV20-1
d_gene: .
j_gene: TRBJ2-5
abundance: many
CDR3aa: CSARQGRRETQYF
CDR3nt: TGCAGTGCTAGACAGGGGCGGAGGGAGACCCAGTACTTC

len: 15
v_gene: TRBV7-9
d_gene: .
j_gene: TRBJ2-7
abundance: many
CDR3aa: CASSPRSRGGYEQYF
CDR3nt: TGTGCCAGCAGCCCCCGCTCGAGGGGAGGCTACGAGCAGTACTTC

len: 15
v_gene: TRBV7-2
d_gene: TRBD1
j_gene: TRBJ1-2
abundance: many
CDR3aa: CASSPGQILREGYTF
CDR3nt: TGTGCCAGCAGCCCGGGACAGATATTGCGGGAGGGCTACACCTTC

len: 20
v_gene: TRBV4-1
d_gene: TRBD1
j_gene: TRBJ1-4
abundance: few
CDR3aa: CASSLRWTGPRQTTNEKLFF
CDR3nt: TGCGCCAGCAGCCTCCGCTGGACAGGACCCAGACAAACAACTAATGAAAAACTGTTTTTT

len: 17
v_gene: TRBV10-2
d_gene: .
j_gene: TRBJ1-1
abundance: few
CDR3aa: CASSELGRQGGGTEAFF
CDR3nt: TGCGCCAGCAGTGAGCTTGGGAGACAAGGCGGGGGTACTGAAGCTTTCTTT

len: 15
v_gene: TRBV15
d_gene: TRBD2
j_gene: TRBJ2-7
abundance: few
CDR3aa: CATSRETSGGSEQYF
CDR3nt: TGTGCCACCAGCAGAGAGACTAGCGGGGGTAGCGAGCAGTACTTC

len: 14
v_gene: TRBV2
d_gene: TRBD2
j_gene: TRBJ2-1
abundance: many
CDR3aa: CASSEGTSGSIQFF
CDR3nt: TGTGCCAGCAGTGAAGGGACTAGCGGGAGTATTCAGTTCTTC

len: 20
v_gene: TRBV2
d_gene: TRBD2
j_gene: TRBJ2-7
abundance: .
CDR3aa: CASSQDAGAGRLAGGYEQYF
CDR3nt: TGTGCCAGCAGCCAAGATGCAGGGGCTGGGAGACTAGCGGGAGGCTACGAGCAGTACTTC

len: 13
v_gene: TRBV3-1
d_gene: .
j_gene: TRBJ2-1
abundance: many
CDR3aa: CASSQDRGNEQFF
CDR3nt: TGTGCCAGCAGCCAAGATCGGGGCAATGAGCAGTTCTTC

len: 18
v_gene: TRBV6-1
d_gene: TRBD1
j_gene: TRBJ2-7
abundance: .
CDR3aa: CASSFPRPQGAPAYEQYF
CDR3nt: TGTGCCAGCAGTTTTCCAAGACCACAGGGGGCCCCTGCCTACGAGCAGTACTTC

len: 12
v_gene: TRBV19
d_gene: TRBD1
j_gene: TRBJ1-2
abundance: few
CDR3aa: CASTRDSGGYTF
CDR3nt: TGTGCCAGTACCCGGGACAGCGGTGGCTACACCTTC

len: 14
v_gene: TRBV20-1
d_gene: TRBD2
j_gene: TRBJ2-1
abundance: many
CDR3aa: CSANGGSSYNEQFF
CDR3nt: TGCAGTGCTAATGGCGGGAGCTCCTACAATGAGCAGTTCTTC

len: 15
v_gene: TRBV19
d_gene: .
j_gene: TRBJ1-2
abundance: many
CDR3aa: CASSMGTAGSDGYTF
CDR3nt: TGTGCCAGTAGTATGGGAACCGCAGGGAGCGATGGCTACACCTTC

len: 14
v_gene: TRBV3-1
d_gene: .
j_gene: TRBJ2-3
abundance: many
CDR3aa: CASSPSASTDTQYF
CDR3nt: TGTGCCAGCAGCCCTAGCGCTAGCACAGATACGCAGTATTTT

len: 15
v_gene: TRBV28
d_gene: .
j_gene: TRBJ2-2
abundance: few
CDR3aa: CASSFEEAYTGELFF
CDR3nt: TGTGCCAGCAGTTTCGAGGAGGCCTACACCGGGGAGCTGTTTTTT

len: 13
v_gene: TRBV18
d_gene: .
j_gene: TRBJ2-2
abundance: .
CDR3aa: CASSPARTGELFF
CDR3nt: TGTGCCAGCTCACCAGCCAGGACCGGGGAGCTGTTTTTT

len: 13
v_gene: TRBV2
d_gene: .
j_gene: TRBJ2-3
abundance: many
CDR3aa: CATGRGGTDTQYF
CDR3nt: TGTGCCACGGGGCGGGGCGGTACAGATACGCAGTATTTT

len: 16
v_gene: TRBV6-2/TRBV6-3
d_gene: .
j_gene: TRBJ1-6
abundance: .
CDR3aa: CASSYSGGPISSPLHF
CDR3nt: TGTGCCAGCAGTTACTCCGGAGGCCCAATAAGTTCACCCCTCCACTTT

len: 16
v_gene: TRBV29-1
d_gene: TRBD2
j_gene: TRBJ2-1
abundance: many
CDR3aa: CSGAGTSGSSYNEQFF
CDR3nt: TGCAGCGGGGCCGGGACTAGCGGGAGCTCCTACAATGAGCAGTTCTTC

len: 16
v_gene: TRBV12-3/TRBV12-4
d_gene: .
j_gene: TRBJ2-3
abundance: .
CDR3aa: CASSLLAPVPTDTQYF
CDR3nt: TGTGCCAGCAGTTTACTAGCTCCCGTCCCCACAGATACGCAGTATTTT

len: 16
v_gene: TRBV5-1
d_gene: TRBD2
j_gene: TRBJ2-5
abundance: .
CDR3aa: CASSGGLAGHQETQYF
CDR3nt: TGCGCCAGCAGTGGGGGACTAGCGGGACATCAAGAGACCCAGTACTTC

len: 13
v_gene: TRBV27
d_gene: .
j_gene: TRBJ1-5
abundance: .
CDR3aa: CASSPDGEQPQHF
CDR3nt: TGTGCCAGCAGTCCGGACGGAGAACAGCCCCAGCATTTT

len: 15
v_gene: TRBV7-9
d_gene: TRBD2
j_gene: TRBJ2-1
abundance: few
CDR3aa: CASSTGLATNNEQFF
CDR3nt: TGTGCCAGCAGCACTGGACTAGCTACTAACAATGAGCAGTTCTTC

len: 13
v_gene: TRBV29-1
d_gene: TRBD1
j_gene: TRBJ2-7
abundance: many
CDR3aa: CSVSRDRVGEQYF
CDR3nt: TGCAGCGTGTCCCGGGACAGGGTGGGCGAGCAGTACTTC

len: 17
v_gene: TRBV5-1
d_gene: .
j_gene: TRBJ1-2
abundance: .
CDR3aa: CASTQTSDSLFEAGYTF
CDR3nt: TGCGCCAGCACCCAGACTAGTGACAGTTTATTTGAGGCTGGCTACACCTTC

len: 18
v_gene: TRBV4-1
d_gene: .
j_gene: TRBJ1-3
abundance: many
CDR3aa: CASSQIYAGSLSGNTIYF
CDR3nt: TGCGCCAGCAGCCAAATCTACGCAGGGAGTCTTTCTGGAAACACCATATATTTT

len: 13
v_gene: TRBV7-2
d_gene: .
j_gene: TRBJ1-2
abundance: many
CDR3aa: CASSRPVQGRYTF
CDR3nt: TGTGCCAGTAGCCGTCCAGTACAGGGCCGCTACACCTTC

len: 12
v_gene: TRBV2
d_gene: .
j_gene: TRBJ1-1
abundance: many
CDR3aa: CASSEWDTEAFF
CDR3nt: TGTGCCAGCAGTGAATGGGACACTGAAGCTTTCTTT

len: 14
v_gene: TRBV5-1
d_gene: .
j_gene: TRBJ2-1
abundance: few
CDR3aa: CASSLAGEPGEQFF
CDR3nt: TGCGCCAGCAGCTTGGCAGGGGAGCCGGGTGAGCAGTTCTTC

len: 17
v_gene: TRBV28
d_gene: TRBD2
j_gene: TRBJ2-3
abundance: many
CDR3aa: CASSCETQRDGTDTQYF
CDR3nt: TGTGCCAGCAGCTGCGAAACTCAGCGGGACGGCACAGATACGCAGTATTTT

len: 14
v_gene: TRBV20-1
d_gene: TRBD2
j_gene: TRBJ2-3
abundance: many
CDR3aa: CSANREGGTDTQYF
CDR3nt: TGCAGTGCTAATCGGGAGGGCGGCACAGATACGCAGTATTTT

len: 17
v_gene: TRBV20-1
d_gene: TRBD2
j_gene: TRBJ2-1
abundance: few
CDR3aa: CSASGLAGGKGDDEQFF
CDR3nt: TGCAGTGCTAGTGGCCTAGCGGGAGGAAAGGGAGATGATGAGCAGTTCTTC

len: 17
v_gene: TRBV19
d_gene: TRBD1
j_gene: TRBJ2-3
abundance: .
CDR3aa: CASSIVPWTGGVDTQYF
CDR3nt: TGTGCCAGTAGTATAGTTCCGTGGACAGGGGGTGTTGATACGCAGTATTTT

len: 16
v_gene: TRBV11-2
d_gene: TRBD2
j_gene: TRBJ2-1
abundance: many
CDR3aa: CASSSTWGLAKNEQFF
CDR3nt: TGTGCCAGCAGCTCCACCTGGGGACTAGCGAAAAATGAGCAGTTCTTC

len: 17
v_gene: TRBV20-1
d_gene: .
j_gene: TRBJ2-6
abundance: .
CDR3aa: CSASSFPYRSGANVLTF
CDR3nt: TGCAGTGCTTCAAGCTTTCCATACCGCTCTGGGGCCAACGTCCTGACTTTC

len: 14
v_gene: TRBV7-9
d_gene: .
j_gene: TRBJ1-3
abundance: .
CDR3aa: CASSSSEGGNTIYF
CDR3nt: TGTGCCAGCAGCTCATCCGAGGGTGGAAACACCATATATTTT

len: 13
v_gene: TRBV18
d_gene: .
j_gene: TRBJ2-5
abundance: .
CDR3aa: CASSDGGAETQYF
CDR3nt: TGTGCCAGCTCCGATGGAGGGGCAGAGACCCAGTACTTC

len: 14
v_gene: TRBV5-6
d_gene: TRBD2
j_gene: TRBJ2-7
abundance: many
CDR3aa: CASSAAGGSYEQYF
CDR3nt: TGTGCCAGCAGCGCGGCGGGGGGCTCCTACGAGCAGTACTTC

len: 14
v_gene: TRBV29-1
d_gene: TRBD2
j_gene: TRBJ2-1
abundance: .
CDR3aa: CSVASGTTYNEQFF
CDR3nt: TGCAGCGTTGCATCCGGGACTACCTACAATGAGCAGTTCTTC

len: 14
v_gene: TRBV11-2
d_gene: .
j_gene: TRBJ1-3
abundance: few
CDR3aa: CASSSTASGNTIYF
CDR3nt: TGTGCCAGCAGCTCGACAGCCTCTGGAAACACCATATATTTT

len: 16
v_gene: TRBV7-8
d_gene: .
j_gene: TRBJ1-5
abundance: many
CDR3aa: CASSLSRTLSNQPQHF
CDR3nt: TGTGCCAGCAGCTTAAGTCGGACGCTTAGCAATCAGCCCCAGCATTTT

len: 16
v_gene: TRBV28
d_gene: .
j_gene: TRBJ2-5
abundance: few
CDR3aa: CASSGYKNGYQETQYF
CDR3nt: TGTGCCAGCAGTGGGTATAAAAACGGGTACCAAGAGACCCAGTACTTC

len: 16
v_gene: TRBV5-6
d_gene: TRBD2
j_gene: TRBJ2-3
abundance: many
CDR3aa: CASSAPGTSLTDTQYF
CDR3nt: TGTGCCAGCAGCGCACCCGGGACTAGCCTTACAGATACGCAGTATTTT

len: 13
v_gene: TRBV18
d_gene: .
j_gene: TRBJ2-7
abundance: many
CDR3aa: CASSADTPYEQYF
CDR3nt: TGTGCCAGTTCAGCGGACACCCCCTACGAGCAGTACTTC

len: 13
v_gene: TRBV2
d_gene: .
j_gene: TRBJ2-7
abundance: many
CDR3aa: CASREGHDYEQYF
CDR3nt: TGTGCCAGCAGGGAGGGACATGATTACGAGCAGTACTTC

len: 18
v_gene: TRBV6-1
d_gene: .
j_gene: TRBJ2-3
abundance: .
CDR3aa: CASSEALTSQPRTDTQYF
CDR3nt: TGTGCCAGCAGTGAAGCTCTAACTAGCCAGCCTCGCACAGATACGCAGTATTTT